This T cell receptor beta chain emerged from a study of shared clonotypes between healthy human individuals. Naive CD8 cells comprised CD45RO-negative, CCR7-positively selected cells, excluding terminally differentiated effector memory CD45RA+ cells. Method: immunoSEQ multiplex PCR; TCRdb's copy keeps in-frame clones and lacks some. The table records some 2 million clones, approximately 95% of them present only once. This clone was seen only once. The germline V gene has CDR1 SGHVS and CDR2 FNYEAQ. V trimming: 5 bases; J trimming: 7 bases; junction bases outside the gene matches: 10. This CDR3 spans 15 amino acids.

What was sequenced was naive CD8+ T cells sorted from blood. This clonotype was sampled from a man between 18 and 35 years old in good health. The chain joins TRBV7-6 to TRBJ2-1, with TRBD2 identical over 8 bases. The CDR3 DNA reads as TGTGCCAGCAGCCCCACTAGCGGACCAAGGAATGAGCAGTTCTTC. Translated, it gives CASSPTSGPRNEQFF.